This record concerns one T cell receptor beta chain sequence. This sample stems from a study of blood T cell repertoires in acute mononucleosis. The CDR3 length is 13 residues. As to time point: acute infectious mononucleosis, at clinical presentation within 2 weeks of symptom onset (visit 1). CD8 T cells against EBV epitopes YVL-BR and GLC-BM were tracked during primary infection. Over 95% pure live CD3+ CD8+ tetramer+ cells were flow-sorted. General observations from the study: Public beta motifs plus an AV5-AJ31 alpha motif appeared to drive GLC-BM selection.

The table came from immunoSEQ multiplex PCR; TCRdb's copy has only in-frame clones and leaves some out. This table has around 2,500 clones, roughly 65% appearing once. Sample: EBV GLC epitope tetramer+ CD8+ T cells sorted from PBMCs, taken during acute infectious mononucleosis. The subset: CD8 T cells binding tetramer with EBV BMLF1 280-288 peptide (GLC-BM). This TCR was recovered from a young woman with infectious mononucleosis caused by EBV. This chain connects TRBV21-1 to TRBJ2-1; the table gives TRBD2 as D, unverified against the DNA. TRBV21-1 is termed a pseudogene. The CDR3 region is CASSSVGGDEQFF. DNA of the CDR3: TGTGCCAGCAGTTCGGTGGGGGGAGATGAGCAGTTCTTC.